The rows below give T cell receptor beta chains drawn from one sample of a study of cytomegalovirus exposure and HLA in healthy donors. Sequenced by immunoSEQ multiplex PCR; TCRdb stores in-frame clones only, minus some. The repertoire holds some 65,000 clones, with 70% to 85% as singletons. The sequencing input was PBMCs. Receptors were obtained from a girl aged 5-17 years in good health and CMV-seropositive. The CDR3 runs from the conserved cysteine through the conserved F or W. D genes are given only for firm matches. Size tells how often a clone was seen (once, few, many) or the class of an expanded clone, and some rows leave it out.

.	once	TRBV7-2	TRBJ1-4	TGTGCCAGCAGCCCGGACAGTGAAAAACTGTTTTTT	CASSPDSEKLFF
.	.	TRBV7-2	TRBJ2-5	TGTGCCAGCAGCCGGAGGGACGCCCAAGAGACCCAGTACTTC	CASSRRDAQETQYF
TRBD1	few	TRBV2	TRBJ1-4	TGTGCCACTTTGACAGGGGGACGAGAAAAACTGTTTTTT	CATLTGGREKLFF
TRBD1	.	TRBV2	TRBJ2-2	TGTGCCAGCAGGACAGGGGCCGTGCTCGGGGAGCTGTTTTTT	CASRTGAVLGELFF
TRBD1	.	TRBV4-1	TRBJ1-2	TGCGCCAGCAGCCAGGGGGCCCTCAGGGGGAATCGGGGTGGCTACACCTTC	CASSQGALRGNRGGYTF
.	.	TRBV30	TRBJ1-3	TGTGCCTGGAGTCCCCCTAGCTCTGGAAACACCATATATTTT	CAWSPPSSGNTIYF
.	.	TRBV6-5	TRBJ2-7	TGTGCCAGCAGCTACTCCTTAACAGGGGAGCAGTACTTC	CASSYSLTGEQYF
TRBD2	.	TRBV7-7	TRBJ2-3	TGTGCTAGCAGCCCCCTCGTAGCGGGGTCCTCCGGAGATACGCAGTATTTT	CASSPLVAGSSGDTQYF
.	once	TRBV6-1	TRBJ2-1	TGTGCCAGCAGTGAAGCGCTTCATTATGGCTATGAGCAGTTCTTC	CASSEALHYGYEQFF
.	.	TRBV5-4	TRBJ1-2	TGTGCCAGCACCCTGGGGGGGGGCGGTAAGGGCTACACCTTC	CASTLGGGGKGYTF
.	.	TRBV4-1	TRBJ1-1	TGCGCCAGCAGCCCCGGGGACAAGAACACTGAAGCTTTCTTT	CASSPGDKNTEAFF
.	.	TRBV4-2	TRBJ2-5	TGTGCCAGCAGCCAAGATACTGAGACCCAGTACTTC	CASSQDTETQYF
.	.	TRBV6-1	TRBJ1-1	TGTGCCAGCAGTTTATCAGTTGAAGCTTTCTTT	CASSLSVEAFF
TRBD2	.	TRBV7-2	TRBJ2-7	TGTGCCAGCAGCTCGAATCGACTAGCTCACGAGCAGTACTTC	CASSSNRLAHEQYF
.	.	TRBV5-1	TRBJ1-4	TGCGCCAGCAGCTTGGCGGGGATGGGGGCTGAAAAACTGTTTTTT	CASSLAGMGAEKLFF
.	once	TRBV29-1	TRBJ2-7	TGCAGCGTAACGGGGGACGGGGGCGAGCAGTACTTC	CSVTGDGGEQYF
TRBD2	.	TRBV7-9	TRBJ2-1	TGTGCCAGCAGACGTGGACTAGCGGGAGGGCCTAGGAATGAGCAGTTCTTC	CASRRGLAGGPRNEQFF
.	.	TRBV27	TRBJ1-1	TGTGCCAGCCTCGCACTAGGACGGAATTTTGAAGCTTTCTTT	CASLALGRNFEAFF
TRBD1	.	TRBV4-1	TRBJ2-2	TGCGCCAGCAGCCCCCTGCGGACAGGGACCACCGGGGAGCTGTTTTTT	CASSPLRTGTTGELFF
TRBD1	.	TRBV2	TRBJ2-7	TGTGCCAGCAGTGATTGGGGACAGGGCTACGAGCAGTACTTC	CASSDWGQGYEQYF
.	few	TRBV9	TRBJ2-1	TGTGCCAGCAGCCCTAACATAGGGGGTAATGAGCAGTTCTTC	CASSPNIGGNEQFF
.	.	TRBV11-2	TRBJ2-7	TGTGCCAGCAGCAATGACAGGTACGAGCAGTACTTC	CASSNDRYEQYF
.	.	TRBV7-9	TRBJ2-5	TGTGCCAGCAGCTTAGTTAACATGGAGACCCAGTACTTC	CASSLVNMETQYF
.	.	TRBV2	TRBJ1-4	TGTGCCAGCAGCGACACCGCCAGGGGTCAGGGAAAACTGTTTTTT	CASSDTARGQGKLFF
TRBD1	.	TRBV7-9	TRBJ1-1	TGTGCCAGCAGCTGGGACAGGAAGAACACTGAAGCTTTCTTT	CASSWDRKNTEAFF
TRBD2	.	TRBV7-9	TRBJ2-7	TGTGCCAGCAGCTTAGACCTAGCGGAGTACGAGCAGTACTTC	CASSLDLAEYEQYF
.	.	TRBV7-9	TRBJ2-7	TGTGCCAGCAGCTTACAGGCCCTCCCAGGCGAGCAGTACTTC	CASSLQALPGEQYF
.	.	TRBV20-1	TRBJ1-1	TGCAGTGCTAGTAAGAACACTGAAGCTTTCTTT	CSASKNTEAFF
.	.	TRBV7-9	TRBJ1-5	TGTGCCAGCAGCTTAGGCGGGTTGGGACAGCCCCAGCATTTT	CASSLGGLGQPQHF
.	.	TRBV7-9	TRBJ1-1	TGTGCCAGCAGCCCGACAGACATGAACACTGAAGCTTTCTTT	CASSPTDMNTEAFF
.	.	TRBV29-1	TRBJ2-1	TGCAGCGTTGCTAGGGGCACCTACAATGAGCAGTTCTTC	CSVARGTYNEQFF
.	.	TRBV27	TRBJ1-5	TGTGCCAGCAGCCTTAGCCCTAGCAATCAGCCCCAGCATTTT	CASSLSPSNQPQHF
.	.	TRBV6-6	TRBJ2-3	TGTGCCAGCAGTTACTCCGGACAGTCTGCAGATACGCAGTATTTT	CASSYSGQSADTQYF
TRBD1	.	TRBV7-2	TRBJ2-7	TGTGCCAGCAGCCAAAGACAGGGAACCTCCTACGAGCAGTACTTC	CASSQRQGTSYEQYF
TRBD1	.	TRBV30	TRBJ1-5	TGTGCCTGGAGTGGCCCGACAGGGAGTAGCAATCAGCCCCAGCATTTT	CAWSGPTGSSNQPQHF
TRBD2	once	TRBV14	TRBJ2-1	TGTGCCAGCAGCCGAGGGGTAGCGGGAGGCTACAATGAGCAGTTCTTC	CASSRGVAGGYNEQFF
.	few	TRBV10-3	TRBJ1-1	TGTGCCATCAGTCCCTGGGTGCGAGGGAAGAACACTGAAGCTTTCTTT	CAISPWVRGKNTEAFF
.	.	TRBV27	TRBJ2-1	TGTGCCAGCAGTGACATCGGGGGGCCCTACAATGAGCAGTTCTTC	CASSDIGGPYNEQFF
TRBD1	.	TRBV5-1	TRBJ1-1	TGCGCCAGCAGCTTCGGACAGGGGTTGAACACTGAAGCTTTCTTT	CASSFGQGLNTEAFF
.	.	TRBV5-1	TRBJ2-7	TGCGCCAGCAGCTTCGACAGTTACGAGCAGTACTTC	CASSFDSYEQYF
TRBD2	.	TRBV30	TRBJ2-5	TGTGCCTGGAGGGTTAGGGAGCGTCTAGCGGGGCTAACCCAGTACTTC	CAWRVRERLAGLTQYF
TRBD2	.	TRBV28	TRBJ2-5	TGTGCCAGCAGTTTCCATCGCGGGAGGGCCAAAGAGACCCAGTACTTC	CASSFHRGRAKETQYF
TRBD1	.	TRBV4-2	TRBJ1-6	TGTGCCAGCAGCCAAAGGGCGAAGACAGGGAATAATTCACCCCTCCACTTT	CASSQRAKTGNNSPLHF
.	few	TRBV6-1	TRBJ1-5	TGTGCCAGCACAACCGAAAACAATCAACCCCAGCATTTT	CASTTENNQPQHF
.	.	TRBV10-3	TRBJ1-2	TGTGCCATCAGTGTCAGCGAGCTCTATGGCTACACCTTC	CAISVSELYGYTF
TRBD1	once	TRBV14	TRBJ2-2	TGTGCCAGCAGCCCCTTACAGGGGGGAATCGGGGAGCTGTTTTTT	CASSPLQGGIGELFF
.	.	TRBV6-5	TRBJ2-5	TGTGCCAGCAGGGGGGGAAGAACAGGTGGGGAGACCCAGTACTTC	CASRGGRTGGETQYF
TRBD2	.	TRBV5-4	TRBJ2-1	TGTGCCAGCCGCACTAGCGAGAACTACAATGAGCAGTTCTTC	CASRTSENYNEQFF
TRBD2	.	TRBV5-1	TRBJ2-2	TGCGCCAGCAGTGAGTCGGGTAGCGGGAGGCACACCGGGGAGCTGTTTTTT	CASSESGSGRHTGELFF
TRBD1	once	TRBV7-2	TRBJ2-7	TGTGCCAGCAGCCCGACGACAGGGGGGACCTACGAGCAGTACTTC	CASSPTTGGTYEQYF
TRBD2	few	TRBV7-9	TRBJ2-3	TGTGCCAGCAGCCCCACTAGCGGCCCCACAGATACGCAGTATTTT	CASSPTSGPTDTQYF
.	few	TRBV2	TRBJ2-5	TGTGCCAGCCTTAACACCGGGAAGACCCAGTACTTC	CASLNTGKTQYF
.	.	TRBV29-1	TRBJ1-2	TGCAGCGTTCCCAGGGGCGTCTATGGCTACACCTTC	CSVPRGVYGYTF
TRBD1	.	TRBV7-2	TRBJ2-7	TGTGCCAGCAGCTTAGAATTTGGCGGGACAGGGTGGCTCTACGAGCAGTACTTC	CASSLEFGGTGWLYEQYF